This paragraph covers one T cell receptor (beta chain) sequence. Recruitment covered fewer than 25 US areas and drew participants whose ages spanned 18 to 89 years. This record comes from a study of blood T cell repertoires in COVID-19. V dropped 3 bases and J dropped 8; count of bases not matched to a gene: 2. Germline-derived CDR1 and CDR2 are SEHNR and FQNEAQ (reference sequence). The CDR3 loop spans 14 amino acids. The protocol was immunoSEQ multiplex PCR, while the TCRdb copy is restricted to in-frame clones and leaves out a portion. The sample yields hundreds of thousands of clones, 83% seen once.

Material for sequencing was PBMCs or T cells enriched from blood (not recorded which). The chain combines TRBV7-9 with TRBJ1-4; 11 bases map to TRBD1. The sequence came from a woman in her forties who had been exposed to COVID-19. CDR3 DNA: TGTGCCAGCAGCTTCCGGGACAGGGGGGAAAAACTGTTTTTT. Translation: CASSFRDRGEKLFF.